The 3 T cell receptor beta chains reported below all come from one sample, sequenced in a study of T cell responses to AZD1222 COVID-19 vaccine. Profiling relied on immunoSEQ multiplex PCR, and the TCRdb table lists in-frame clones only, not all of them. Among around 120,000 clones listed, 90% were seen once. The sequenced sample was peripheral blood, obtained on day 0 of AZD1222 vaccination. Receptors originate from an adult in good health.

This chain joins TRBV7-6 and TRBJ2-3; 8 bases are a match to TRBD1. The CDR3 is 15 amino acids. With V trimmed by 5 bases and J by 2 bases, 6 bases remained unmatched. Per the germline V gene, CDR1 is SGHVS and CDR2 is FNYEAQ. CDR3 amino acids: CASSAGTGFTDTQYF. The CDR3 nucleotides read TGTGCCAGCAGCGCCGGGACAGGATTCACAGATACGCAGTATTTT. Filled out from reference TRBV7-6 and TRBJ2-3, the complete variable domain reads GAGVSQSPRYKVTKRGQDVALRCDPISGHVSLYWYRQALGQGPEFLTYFNYEAQQDKSGLPNDRFSAERPEGSISTLTIQRTEQRDSAMYRCASSAGTGFTDTQYFGPGTRLTVL.

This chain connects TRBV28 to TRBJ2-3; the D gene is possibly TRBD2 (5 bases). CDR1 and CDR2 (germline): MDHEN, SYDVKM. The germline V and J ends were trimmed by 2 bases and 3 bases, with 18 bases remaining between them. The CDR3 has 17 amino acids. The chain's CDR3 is CASSLAGPYGITDTQYF. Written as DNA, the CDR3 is TGTGCCAGCAGTTTAGCAGGCCCATACGGGATAACAGATACGCAGTATTTT.

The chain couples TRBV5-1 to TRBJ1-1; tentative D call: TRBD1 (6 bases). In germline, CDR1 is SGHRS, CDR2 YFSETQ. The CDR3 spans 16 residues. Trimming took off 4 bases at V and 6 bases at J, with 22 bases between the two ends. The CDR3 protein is CASSVMSGGADPEAFF. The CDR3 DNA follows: TGCGCCAGCAGCGTTATGTCGGGGGGCGCTGACCCTGAAGCTTTCTTT.